These T cell receptor beta chains were read from a single sample in a study of monozygotic twins with inflammatory bowel disease. TCRdb reprocessed the 5' RACE reads, keeping one entry per CDR3 protein, no DNA. The specimen's table records 400,000 to 500,000 distinct CDR3 sequences. Sequencing was performed on blood. These receptors all stem from a human donor with ulcerative colitis or Crohn's disease, or a healthy co-twin of an affected twin (not recorded which). Both conserved end residues are part of each CDR3.

CDR3aa,j_gene,v_gene
CSANFLAGDGEQFF,TRBJ2-1,TRBV20-1
CASSLPSGIGEQYF,TRBJ2-7,TRBV28
CASSHVLGGSAKNIQYF,TRBJ2-4,TRBV14
CASRHGTEGGTGEQFF,TRBJ2-1,TRBV7-9
CASSDKGQLAGPQHF,TRBJ1-5,TRBV6-4
CALRWGTEAFF,TRBJ1-1,TRBV30
CASRKRGSYEQYF,TRBJ2-7,TRBV5-6
CASSQGKTPEQYF,TRBJ2-7,TRBV3-1
CASSSTVLQGYTF,TRBJ1-2,TRBV5-1
CAWGRQGPEAFF,TRBJ1-1,TRBV30
CASSLGTSGSYEQYF,TRBJ2-7,TRBV27
CASSLAGFPEQFF,TRBJ2-1,TRBV7-9
CAISELGPTDTQYF,TRBJ2-3,TRBV10-3
CASSSTTGELFF,TRBJ2-2,TRBV6-5
CSARRTETQYF,TRBJ2-5,TRBV20-1
CASSPQTGQGAREQYF,TRBJ2-7,TRBV7-2